Detailed here is one T cell receptor delta chain. The data stem from a study of gamma-delta chains in newborns, infants, children. Study details: Innate gammadelta T cells reportedly expand polyclonally right after birth, driven by microbial exposure, per the title.

CDR1 is GEAIGNYY and CDR2 is EKD in the germline V gene. Trimming cost V 1 base and J 0 bases, with 12 bases left between them. This CDR3 has 18 amino acids. TCRdb re-processed the reads using CATT. Among 5,500 to 8,500 delta-chain clones, roughly 10% were seen once, and the ten largest hold approximately 6.5%. This chain joins TRDV2 and TRDJ3, with D maybe TRDD3 (5 bases). Sequenced: blood. The clonotype comes from a child who was a newborn, infant or young child, either healthy, febrile or measles-vaccinated (not recorded which). CDR3 DNA sequence: TGTGCCTGTGACACTGCTGGGAGAAGCTCCTGGGACACCCGACAGATGTTTTTC. This translates into CACDTAGRSSWDTRQMFF.